This T cell receptor beta chain was sequenced in a study of cytotoxic CD8 clonotypes in ibrutinib-treated CLL. Overall study context: Once treatment had gone on for a median of 12 months, range 6 to 36, response samples were drawn. Findings and caveats of the study: The study found public clonotypes uncommon, contracting or stable on treatment.

In the case of this clone: Its target is not known.

With 2 bases clipped from V and 7 bases from J, the junction kept 7 bases outside the gene matches. The germline gives CDR1 MNHEY, CDR2 SVGAGI. There are 15 residues in the CDR3. Profiling relied on immunoSEQ multiplex PCR, and the TCRdb table lists in-frame clones only, not all of them. The repertoire has about 130,000 clones, 75% to 85% of them found once; the top ten carry roughly 12%. The TCR originated in a human donor with chronic lymphocytic leukemia. Sequences were derived from PBMCs, sampled after 12 months of ibrutinib treatment. The chain employs TRBV6-5 and TRBJ2-2; 7 nucleotides align to TRBD2. CDR3 bases: TGTGCCAGCAGTTACCTGGCGGGAGATGTCGGGGAGCTGTTTTTT. Its protein is CASSYLAGDVGELFF.